This paragraph reports one TCR beta chain. The antigen is undetermined. CDR1 and CDR2 (germline): MNHEY, SMNVEV (reference sequence). Deletions cut 0 bases from V and 4 bases from J, with 7 bases between. This CDR3 contains 14 residues. This sample is part of a study of TIL therapy for anti-PD-1-resistant metastatic lung cancer. Study at large: Most patients had lung adenocarcinoma; a handful of tumors were EGFR-mutant, two ALK-rearranged; half smoked currently or formerly. Study-wide results and limits: Treatment-naive, never-smoker and oncogene-addicted patients were overrepresented in this highly selected cohort.

The libraries were made with immunoSEQ v3. Survey-level samples got roughly 1.9 million read pairs; deep-level samples got roughly 4.5-6 million. Data came from immunoSEQ multiplex PCR; TCRdb stores just in-frame clones and leaves some out. The sample includes about 52,000 clones, about 80% of them seen just once. The time point is: pre-treatment sample, taken before nivolumab and TIL therapy. The chain links TRBV27 to TRBJ2-1; TRBD1 is a possible D gene (6 bases). The sample here was blood, taken at baseline. The receptor's source is a woman aged 25-80 years with non-small cell lung cancer. DNA for the CDR3: TGTGCCAGCAGTTTATCCGGACAGTACAATGAGCAGTTCTTC. Translation gives CASSLSGQYNEQFF.